This TCR beta chain was identified during a study of neurological immune-mediated disorders (dated by TCRdb to between 2019 and 2020). Background for the entire study: Among the approximately 34 multiple sclerosis patients, relapsing-remitting MS accounted for about 31 and secondary progressive MS accounted for 3. The 95 to 110 TCR-beta libraries covered PBMC samples along with longitudinal samples, technical triplicates, and paired sorted CD4+ and CD8+ T-cell subsets. Peripheral blood TCR-beta repertoires from HTLV-I-associated myelopathy (HAM/TSP) patients, multiple sclerosis patients and healthy controls were compared by UMI-based sequencing. The cohort comprised 68 subjects: approximately 15 HAM/TSP patients, approximately 34 multiple sclerosis patients and 20 or so healthy controls.

To synthesize cDNA, template-switch 5'RACE was performed with a primer carrying a 10-nucleotide random unique molecular identifier so that each TCR transcript was tagged. Every sequencing run yielded over 170 million TCR-beta sequences covering 15-18 subjects. Total RNA was extracted with the RNeasy kit. TCR-beta VDJ regions were amplified with primers for the TCR constant region and the 5'RACE anchor, using the KAPA Real-time Library Amplification kit. A first PCR added sample indexes and Illumina adaptors, after which a second PCR increased the library yield. The roughly 650 bp TCR product was size-selected on a 2% E-gel SizeSelection system after Ampure bead purification. Before pooling, libraries had their quality checked on a Bioanalyzer, their concentration measured with Qubit, and their quantity determined with the Kapa Library Quantification kit. Libraries were sequenced paired-end 2 x 150 bp on an Illumina HiSeq 2500. To increase sequence diversity, 25-30% phiX was spiked into each library pool. Per the authors' processing: Quality-filtered reads were processed with the UMI-based MiGEC pipeline, and over 75% of raw TCR sequences were removed by the MiGEC pipeline during error correction. VDJ genes were aligned to IMGT germline references, and each clonotype was defined by a unique CDR3 amino acid sequence together with V-J genes. Clonal expansion, Shannon diversity, and CDR3 relatedness (CalcPairwiseDistances, ClusterSamples) were evaluated with VDJtools, and phylogenetic trees were built with CLCbio workbench. Expanded clones were defined as having at least 8 unique UMIs, based on coefficient-of-variation modelling across technical triplicates. In TCRdb, the public reads were trimmed at Q25 with fastp and aligned with MiXCR, with productive beta chains retained. Rows with one shared CDR3 protein collapse into an entry with the most common genes and DNA. The V and J calls and clone size come from TCRdb's table, not from the authors' own analysis. Within this sample are about 62,000 distinct CDR3 sequences, with 3.5% to 4.5% of them counted one time only. The top ten clones comprise around 2.1% of the sample.

Counted from cysteine to phenylalanine, this CDR3 has 14 amino acids. CDR3 DNA is the only sequence kept; it has 42 bases, read in frame from the first base. As encoded in the germline V gene, CDR1 is SGHTA while CDR2 is FQGNSA. V is cut back by 5 bases and J by 2 bases, with 5 bases in the junction unmatched. What the authors observed across the whole study: No identical CDR3 amino acid sequences were found to be shared among expanded clones across subjects, suggesting that TCR-beta repertoires were private in all groups. TCR clonal expansion was highest in HAM/TSP patients and lowest in MS patients, with MS patients falling below even healthy controls. No association of the MS cluster with clinical or MRI features was observed, and the need for larger cohorts was stated by the authors. Phylogenetic analysis grouped repertoires from 18 of 34 MS patients into a cluster of related CDR3 sequences, suggesting a possible repertoire-level signature.

Libraries from unsorted PBMCs were made from 2 million PBMCs kept in RNAlater at -80 degrees C until RNA extraction. Multiple sclerosis patients were enrolled in a US clinical protocol evaluating disease progression by magnetic resonance imaging. Peripheral blood underwent Ficoll-Hypaque density gradient centrifugation to isolate PBMCs, which were then cryopreserved in liquid nitrogen. This clonotype was detected many times. The antigen it binds to is not known. The sample holds no much larger clone one base away, and base qualities are not on file. The receptor's source is a woman aged 45 to 65 with multiple sclerosis. The sequence is built from TRBV7-2 and TRBJ2-5; the junction holds 7 bases that match TRBD2. Sequenced input: PBMCs. The CDR3 region has the sequence CASSPSAGQETQYF. The DNA reads as follows: TGTGCCAGCAGCCCATCAGCGGGACAAGAGACCCAGTACTTC.